The 14 T cell receptor beta chains listed next were all sequenced from one sample in a study of blood T cell repertoires in COVID-19. Here immunoSEQ multiplex PCR was the method, and the copy in TCRdb shows in-frame clones only, minus some. The table has roughly 400,000 clones, approximately 86% seen once. What was sequenced was PBMCs or T cells enriched from blood (not recorded which). These receptors were obtained from a woman in her thirties or forties with acute COVID-19.

The chain employs TRBV29-1 and TRBJ1-2; D unresolved. The CDR3 runs to 11 residues. Trimming took off 4 bases at V and 8 bases at J, with 11 bases between the two ends. Germline CDR1 and CDR2: SQVTM and ANQGSEA. CDR3 coding DNA: TGCAGCGTTGTGTATGGAGACGGCTACACCTTC. Protein: CSVVYGDGYTF.

In its sample, this clone was seen once. The rearrangement joins TRBV15 to TRBJ2-7; 7 positions match TRBD2. CDR3 length: 16 residues. V dropped 1 base and J dropped 0; count of bases not matched to a gene: 6. The germline V gene encodes CDR1 LNHNV and CDR2 YYDKDF (reference sequence). CDR3 region: CATSRVASGISYEQYF. As DNA, the CDR3 is TGTGCCACCAGCAGAGTTGCTAGCGGTATCTCCTACGAGCAGTACTTC.

The chain recombines TRBV10-1 with TRBJ2-1; TRBD2 aligns across 13 bases. Trimming took 6 bases from V and 9 from J; bases not matched to a gene: 5. Germline V CDR1 and CDR2: WNHNN, SYGVQD (reference sequence). The CDR3 has 14 residues. The chain's CDR3 is CASSTSGGAGEQFF. DNA of the CDR3: TGCGCCAGCAGCACTAGCGGGGGGGCCGGTGAGCAGTTCTTC.

The J gene is TRBJ2-5, the V gene TRBV6-5; TRBD2 matches 8 bases. V lost 5 bases and J lost 2; bases outside the gene matches: 4. The CDR3 is 14 residues long. CDR1 and CDR2 (germline): MNHEY, SVGAGI. CDR3 residues: CASSTIAGQETQYF. The CDR3 DNA follows: TGTGCCAGCAGTACTATAGCGGGACAAGAGACCCAGTACTTC.

Only one count was recorded for this clone. CDR3 region: CASRSGQLMNTEAFF. As DNA, the CDR3 is TGTGCTAGTCGGTCCGGACAGCTCATGAACACTGAAGCTTTCTTT. The genes are TRBV12-5 and TRBJ1-1, with D possibly being TRBD1 (6 bases). Germline V gene data show CDR1 as LGHNT and CDR2 as FRNRAP. There are 15 residues in the CDR3. The ends were cut back, 8 bases at V and 0 bases at J, with 16 bases in the middle. Looking up the rest from reference TRBV12-5 and TRBJ1-1 gives the full variable domain: DARVTQTPRHKVTEMGQEVTMRCQPILGHNTVFWYRQTMMQGLELLAYFRNRAPLDDSGMPKDRFSAEMPDATLATLKIQPSEPRDSAVYFCASRSGQLMNTEAFFGQGTRLTVV.

The gene calls are TRBV7-9 and TRBJ2-2; tentatively, D is TRBD1 (6 bases). CDR1 and CDR2 from the germline V gene are SEHNR and FQNEAQ (reference sequence). Trimming cost V 5 bases and J 6 bases, with 13 bases left between them. This CDR3 is 14 amino acids long. CDR3 sequence: CASSRTPGAGELFF. DNA for the CDR3: TGTGCCAGCAGCCGGACCCCAGGGGCCGGGGAGCTGTTTTTT.

This clone has a handful of counts. This chain uses TRBV19 with TRBJ2-5; possible D gene TRBD1, 5 bases. The length of the CDR3 is 15 residues. With 6 bases removed from V and 4 bases from J, the gap between germline ends came to 18 bases. Germline V lookup: CDR1 LNHDA, CDR2 SQIVND (reference sequence). This CDR3 is CASRPQGRVGETQYF. The CDR3 nucleotides read TGTGCCAGTAGACCTCAGGGAAGGGTAGGAGAGACCCAGTACTTC.

The gene calls are TRBV24-1 and TRBJ2-3, with 8 bases fitting TRBD1. V lost 3 bases and J lost 3; bases outside the gene matches: 7. The CDR3 totals 16 residues. Germline V gene lookup returns CDR1 KGHDR and CDR2 SFDVKD. The CDR3 spells CATSDPGQGRTDTQYF. The CDR3, as DNA: TGTGCCACCAGTGATCCCGGACAGGGACGGACAGATACGCAGTATTTT.

This chain connects TRBV9 to TRBJ2-6; 10 bases are shared with TRBD1. The germline gives CDR1 SGDLS, CDR2 YYNGEE. CDR3 length: 17 amino acids. V lost 3 bases, J lost 3 bases, and 6 bases stayed unmatched. CDR3 sequence reads: CASSGDRGGFGANVLTF. In DNA form, the CDR3 reads TGTGCCAGCAGCGGGGACAGGGGAGGGTTTGGGGCCAACGTCCTGACTTTC.

The chain couples TRBV15 to TRBJ1-3; D is possibly TRBD1 (5 bases). Germline assignment: CDR1 LNHNV and CDR2 YYDKDF (reference sequence). This CDR3 region has 16 residues. With 1 base removed from V and 0 bases from J, the gap between germline ends came to 10 bases. Written as DNA, the CDR3 is TGTGCCACCAGCAGAGTACAGGCAGTCTCTGGAAACACCATATATTTT. It codes for CATSRVQAVSGNTIYF.

The chain links TRBV6-1 to TRBJ2-5; D gene uncertain. The V and J ends lost 4 bases and 1 base respectively, with 16 bases between them. The CDR3 is made up of 16 amino acids. Looked up from germline, CDR1 is MNHNS and CDR2 is SASEGT. CDR3 in DNA: TGTGCCAGCAGTGCAATATGGGCAGTAGTCCAAGAGACCCAGTACTTC. It translates to CASSAIWAVVQETQYF.

This clone was counted a single time. The chain has TRBV2 and TRBJ2-2; tentative D call: TRBD2 (5 bases). There are 14 residues in the CDR3. The V gene's germline CDR1 is SNHLY and CDR2 FYNNEI. V lost 4 bases and J 6 bases, leaving 12 bases between the germline ends. This CDR3 reads CASSGLATPGELFF. CDR3 coding DNA: TGTGCCAGCAGTGGGCTAGCTACTCCCGGGGAGCTGTTTTTT.

The J gene is TRBJ2-2, the V gene TRBV4-2; D is possibly TRBD1 (6 bases). V lost 1 base, J lost 5 bases, and 20 bases lay in between. The CDR3 totals 18 residues. Germline V gene data show CDR1 as LGHNA and CDR2 as YNFKEQ. The chain's CDR3 is CASSQGGLSGIRTGELFF. The CDR3 bases are TGTGCCAGCAGCCAAGGGGGGCTATCAGGGATTAGAACCGGGGAGCTGTTTTTT.

This CDR3 is CASSAIEQFF. CDR3 coding DNA: TGTGCCAGCAGTGCAATTGAGCAGTTCTTC. This sequence joins TRBV2 and TRBJ2-1, with D hard to call. Deletions cut 4 bases from V and 9 bases from J, with 4 bases between. From germline, CDR1 is SNHLY and CDR2 FYNNEI. CDR3 length: 10 amino acids.